Following are 9 T cell receptor beta chains from one sample sequenced in a study of CD8 T cells in ankylosing spondylitis. Study-level results: Ankylosing spondylitis blood appeared to carry a characteristic TCR beta motif of roughly eight highly homologous variants.

The antigens of these receptors remain unknown. MiXCR was run by TCRdb on the 5' RACE reads, yielding one entry per CDR3 protein. The table has around 540,000 distinct CDR3 sequences, roughly 13% seen once; the top ten hold around 6.8%. The sequenced sample consisted of blood, either unsorted or a sorted T cell fraction (not recorded which). Receptors were obtained from a male donor with ankylosing spondylitis.

This rearrangement joins TRBV3-1 to TRBJ2-6; D is possibly TRBD1 (6 bases). CDR3 length: 19 amino acids. The germline V gene encodes CDR1 LGHDT and CDR2 YNNKEL (reference sequence). The V end was cut by 5 bases, the J end by 4 bases, with 24 bases between. This chain's CDR3 is CASSTTPGQRFKGANVLTF. Written as DNA, the CDR3 is TGTGCCAGCAGCACTACCCCTGGACAGAGGTTTAAGGGGGCCAACGTCCTGACTTTC.

A few counts support this clonotype. This sequence joins TRBV9 and TRBJ2-3; 8 bases match TRBD2. Germline V gene sequence: CDR1 SGDLS, CDR2 YYNGEE. The V segment lost 0 bases and the J segment 5 bases; nucleotides outside the gene matches: 2. The CDR3 length is 14 residues. CDR3 sequence: CASSVEAGVDTQYF. CDR3 DNA: TGTGCCAGCAGCGTAGAAGCGGGAGTAGATACGCAGTATTTT.

CDR3 loop: CASSYKGSVSYNSPLHF. CDR3 bases: TGTGCCAGCAGCTATAAGGGGTCGGTGTCCTATAATTCACCCCTCCACTTT. The chain joins TRBV5-6 to TRBJ1-6; TRBD1 is a possible D gene (5 bases). The CDR3 length is 17 residues. V lost 3 bases and J lost 1, with 14 bases in between. The germline gives CDR1 SGHDT, CDR2 YYEEEE.

This clonotype was counted between two and nine times. V usage is TRBV6-1 and J usage is TRBJ1-4, with D perhaps TRBD1 (5 bases). This CDR3 comprises 15 residues. Germline loops: CDR1 MNHNS, CDR2 SASEGT. Trimming took off 5 bases at V and 0 bases at J, with 10 bases between the two ends. CDR3 sequence: CASSQTTATNEKLFF. In DNA form, the CDR3 reads TGTGCCAGCAGTCAAACGACAGCAACTAATGAAAAACTGTTTTTT.

The chain is built from TRBV20-1 and TRBJ2-7; tentative D call: TRBD2 (8 bases). The germline V gene encodes CDR1 DFQATT and CDR2 SNEGSKA (reference sequence). The CDR3 loop spans 16 amino acids. V lost 1 base and J 3 bases, leaving 19 bases between the germline ends. The CDR3 coding sequence is TGCAGTGCTAGAGCCCCGGAGGGGGCGGGAGGCTACGAGCAGTACGTC. Encoded protein: CSARAPEGAGGYEQYV.

This clonotype was seen more than once but under ten times. The chain joins TRBV2 to TRBJ1-1; the D gene is possibly TRBD1 (5 bases). V shed 3 bases and J shed 1 base, with 9 bases lying between them. Germline lookup yields CDR1 SNHLY and CDR2 FYNNEI. This CDR3 is 14 amino acids long. CDR3 protein: CASSDQGSNTEAFF. CDR3 nucleotide sequence: TGTGCCAGCAGTGACCAGGGATCGAACACTGAAGCTTTCTTT.

The V gene is TRBV3-1, the J gene TRBJ2-5; D not certain. Trimming took off 10 bases at V and 4 bases at J, with 22 bases between the two ends. The CDR3 length is 15 residues. Germline V gene sequence: CDR1 LGHDT, CDR2 YNNKEL (reference sequence). In nucleotides, the CDR3 is TGTGCCACCAACCCAAAGGGTAATTGGGGAGAGACCCAGTACTTC. Amino acids: CATNPKGNWGETQYF.

V is TRBV7-2 and J is TRBJ2-6; D may be TRBD1 (6 bases). This CDR3 comprises 15 residues. Per the germline V gene, CDR1 is SGHTA and CDR2 is FQGNSA. Trimming cost V 5 bases and J 4 bases, with 12 bases left between them. The CDR3 loop is CASSVGGFGANVLTF. CDR3 DNA sequence: TGTGCCAGCAGCGTAGGGGGATTCGGGGCCAACGTCCTGACTTTC.

This clonotype was counted a few times. This chain links TRBV21-1 with TRBJ2-3; the table's D call, TRBD2, was not checked against the DNA. TRBV21-1 has pseudogene status. The CDR3 covers 18 residues. In DNA, the CDR3 is TGTGCCAGCAGCAAAAAAAGTAGGGGAGGGTCTAGAACAGATACGCAGTATTTT. Translated, it gives CASSKKSRGGSRTDTQYF.